The subject of this entry is one T cell receptor beta chain. Method: immunoSEQ multiplex PCR; TCRdb's copy keeps in-frame clones and lacks some. This sample has 310,000 or so clones; about 83% occur once, and the top ten carry roughly 6.3%. There are 12 residues in the CDR3. The ends were cut back, 9 bases at V and 2 bases at J, with 8 bases in the middle. The germline V gene has CDR1 MNHEY and CDR2 SVGAGI. Participants, about 18 to 100 years old, spanned fewer than 30 US areas. The data originate from a study of blood T cell repertoires in COVID-19. The sequenced sample consisted of PBMCs or T cells enriched from blood (not recorded which). V usage is TRBV6-5 and J usage is TRBJ2-1; D possibly corresponds to TRBD1 (5 bases). The TCR was taken from a woman in her thirties or forties who had recovered from COVID-19. The CDR3 DNA reads TGTGCCAGTAAGACAGCCTACAATGAGCAGTTCTTC. It yields the protein CASKTAYNEQFF.